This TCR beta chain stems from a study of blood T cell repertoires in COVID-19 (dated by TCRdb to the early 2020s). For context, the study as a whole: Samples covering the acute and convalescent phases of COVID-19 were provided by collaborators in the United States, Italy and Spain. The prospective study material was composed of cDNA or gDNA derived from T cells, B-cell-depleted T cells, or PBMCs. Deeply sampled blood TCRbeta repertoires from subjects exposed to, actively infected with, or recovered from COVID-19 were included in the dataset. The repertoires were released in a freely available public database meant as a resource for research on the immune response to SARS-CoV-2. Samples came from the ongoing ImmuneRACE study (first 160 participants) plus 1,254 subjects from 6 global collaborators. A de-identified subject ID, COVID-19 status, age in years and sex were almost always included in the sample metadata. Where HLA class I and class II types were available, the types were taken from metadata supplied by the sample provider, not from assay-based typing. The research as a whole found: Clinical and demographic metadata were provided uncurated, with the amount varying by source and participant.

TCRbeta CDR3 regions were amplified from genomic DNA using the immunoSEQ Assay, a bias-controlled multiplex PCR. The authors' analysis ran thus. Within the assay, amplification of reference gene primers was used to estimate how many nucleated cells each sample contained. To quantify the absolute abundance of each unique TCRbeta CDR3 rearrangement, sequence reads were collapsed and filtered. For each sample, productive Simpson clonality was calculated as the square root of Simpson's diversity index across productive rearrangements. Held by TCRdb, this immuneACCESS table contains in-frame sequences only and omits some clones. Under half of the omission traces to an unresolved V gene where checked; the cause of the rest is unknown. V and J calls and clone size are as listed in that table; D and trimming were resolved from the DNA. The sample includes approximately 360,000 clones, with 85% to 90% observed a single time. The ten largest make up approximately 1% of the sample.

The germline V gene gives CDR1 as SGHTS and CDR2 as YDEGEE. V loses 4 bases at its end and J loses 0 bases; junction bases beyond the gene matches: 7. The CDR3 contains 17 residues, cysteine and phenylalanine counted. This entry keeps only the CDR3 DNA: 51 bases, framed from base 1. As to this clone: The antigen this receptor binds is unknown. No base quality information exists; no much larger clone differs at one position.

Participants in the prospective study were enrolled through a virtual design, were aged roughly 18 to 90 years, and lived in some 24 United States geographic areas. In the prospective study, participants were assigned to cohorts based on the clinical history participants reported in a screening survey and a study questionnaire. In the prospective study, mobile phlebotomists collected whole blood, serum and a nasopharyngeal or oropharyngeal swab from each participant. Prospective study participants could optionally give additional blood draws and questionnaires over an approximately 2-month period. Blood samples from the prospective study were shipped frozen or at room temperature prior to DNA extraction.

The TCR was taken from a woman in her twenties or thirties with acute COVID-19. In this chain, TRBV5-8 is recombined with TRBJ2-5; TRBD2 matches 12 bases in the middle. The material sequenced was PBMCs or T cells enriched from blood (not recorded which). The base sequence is TGTGCCAGCAGCCACGGGACTAGCGGGCGATACCAAGAGACCCAGTACTTC. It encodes CASSHGTSGRYQETQYF.